This is a list of T cell receptor beta chains from one sample in a study of technical replicates of blood from a handful of donors. Some clones are missing from TCRdb's copy, which holds only in-frame ones; the method was immunoSEQ multiplex PCR. This table has nearly 70,000 clones, 90% to 95% appearing once. The sequenced sample consisted of PBMCs. These TCRs come from a human donor in good health. Some clones in this sample may be carry-over from other donors' samples. Both conserved end residues are part of each CDR3. The D gene is left open where the match is weak. Expanded clones are given a class, and other clones once, few, many or no size at all.

CDR3 protein: CSVREGGTGNQPQHF; CDR3 DNA: TGCAGCGTTAGGGAGGGGGGGACCGGCAATCAGCCCCAGCATTTT; J gene: TRBJ1-5; CDR3 length: 15; clone size: NA; D gene: NA; V gene: TRBV29-1
CDR3 protein: CASSLGSGAYEQYF; CDR3 DNA: TGTGCCAGCAGCTTAGGGTCCGGGGCCTACGAGCAGTACTTC; J gene: TRBJ2-7; CDR3 length: 14; clone size: few; D gene: NA; V gene: TRBV7-9
CDR3 protein: CASSQNQGGNNQPQHF; CDR3 DNA: TGTGCCAGCAGCCAGAACCAGGGTGGTAATAATCAGCCCCAGCATTTT; J gene: TRBJ1-5; CDR3 length: 16; clone size: NA; D gene: NA; V gene: TRBV4-2
CDR3 protein: CASSEFQGTQYF; CDR3 DNA: TGTGCCAGCAGTGAATTTCAGGGGACCCAGTACTTC; J gene: TRBJ2-5; CDR3 length: 12; clone size: NA; D gene: NA; V gene: TRBV27
CDR3 protein: CASSRPGQGSEGYTF; CDR3 DNA: TGTGCCAGCAGTCGACCGGGACAGGGCTCGGAGGGCTACACCTTC; J gene: TRBJ1-2; CDR3 length: 15; clone size: NA; D gene: TRBD1; V gene: TRBV7-9
CDR3 protein: CASSVGEGYEQYF; CDR3 DNA: TGTGCCAGCAGCGTGGGGGAGGGGTACGAGCAGTACTTC; J gene: TRBJ2-7; CDR3 length: 13; clone size: once; D gene: TRBD2; V gene: TRBV9
CDR3 protein: CASRVGGQASSYEQYF; CDR3 DNA: TGCGCCAGCAGGGTCGGGGGACAGGCTAGCTCCTACGAGCAGTACTTC; J gene: TRBJ2-7; CDR3 length: 16; clone size: NA; D gene: TRBD1; V gene: TRBV10-2
CDR3 protein: CASSSDRGNYGYTF; CDR3 DNA: TGTGCCAGCAGCTCGGACAGGGGAAACTATGGCTACACCTTC; J gene: TRBJ1-2; CDR3 length: 14; clone size: NA; D gene: TRBD1; V gene: TRBV7-2
CDR3 protein: CAITADRETDTQYF; CDR3 DNA: TGTGCCATCACGGCGGACAGGGAAACAGATACGCAGTATTTT; J gene: TRBJ2-3; CDR3 length: 14; clone size: NA; D gene: TRBD1; V gene: TRBV10-3
CDR3 protein: CASSLEGSGAQLHTQYF; CDR3 DNA: TGCGCCAGCAGCTTGGAGGGTAGCGGGGCGCAACTTCATACGCAGTATTTT; J gene: TRBJ2-3; CDR3 length: 17; clone size: NA; D gene: TRBD2; V gene: TRBV5-1
CDR3 protein: CASRSQGQYEKLFF; CDR3 DNA: TGTGCCAGCAGATCTCAGGGGCAGTACGAAAAACTGTTTTTT; J gene: TRBJ1-4; CDR3 length: 14; clone size: NA; D gene: NA; V gene: TRBV2
CDR3 protein: CASSPSGTATGYTF; CDR3 DNA: TGTGCCAGCAGCCCCTCCGGGACAGCAACCGGCTACACCTTC; J gene: TRBJ1-2; CDR3 length: 14; clone size: NA; D gene: TRBD1; V gene: TRBV9
CDR3 protein: CASSPRRVGLLYGYTF; CDR3 DNA: TGTGCCAGCAGCCCAAGAAGGGTGGGACTTCTCTATGGCTACACCTTC; J gene: TRBJ1-2; CDR3 length: 16; clone size: few; D gene: NA; V gene: TRBV11-2
CDR3 protein: CASATTGGWETQYF; CDR3 DNA: TGCGCCAGCGCCACGACGGGGGGGTGGGAGACCCAGTACTTC; J gene: TRBJ2-5; CDR3 length: 14; clone size: once; D gene: TRBD2; V gene: TRBV5-1